The rows below give T cell receptor beta chains drawn from one sample of a study of cytomegalovirus exposure and HLA in healthy donors. Generated by immunoSEQ multiplex PCR, the TCRdb table keeps only in-frame clones and is missing some. The repertoire has about 93,000 clones, about 81% of them found once; the top ten carry about 3%. Material for sequencing was PBMCs. These receptors came from a woman aged 40 to 50 in good health and CMV-seronegative. CDR3s include the opening cysteine and the closing phenylalanine or tryptophan. A D gene is named only where the DNA matches it firmly. Clone size is stated in some rows and not others, as once, few, many or a class when expanded.

v_call: TRBV5-1; d_call: .; cdr3_length: 12; j_call: TRBJ2-7; clone_size: .; cdr3_aa: CASTGTASEQYF; cdr3_nt: TGCGCCAGCACCGGGACTGCCTCCGAGCAGTACTTC
v_call: TRBV18; d_call: TRBD1; cdr3_length: 18; j_call: TRBJ1-2; clone_size: .; cdr3_aa: CASSVLQNTPGQTGGYTF; cdr3_nt: TGTGCCAGCTCAGTACTACAAAACACCCCGGGACAGACAGGTGGCTACACCTTC
v_call: TRBV19; d_call: .; cdr3_length: 18; j_call: TRBJ2-7; clone_size: .; cdr3_aa: CASSFSVFRTERSYEQYF; cdr3_nt: TGTGCCAGTAGTTTTTCAGTATTCCGGACAGAAAGGAGCTACGAGCAGTACTTC
v_call: TRBV5-6; d_call: .; cdr3_length: 15; j_call: TRBJ2-1; clone_size: .; cdr3_aa: CASSLVGARNNEQFF; cdr3_nt: TGTGCCAGCAGCTTGGTGGGAGCACGGAACAATGAGCAGTTCTTC
v_call: TRBV5-1; d_call: .; cdr3_length: 14; j_call: TRBJ2-2; clone_size: .; cdr3_aa: CASSFQGGSGELFF; cdr3_nt: TGCGCCAGCAGCTTTCAGGGCGGATCCGGGGAGCTGTTTTTT
v_call: TRBV5-1; d_call: TRBD2; cdr3_length: 15; j_call: TRBJ2-2; clone_size: .; cdr3_aa: CASRSGGPGYGELFF; cdr3_nt: TGCGCCAGCAGATCGGGAGGGCCTGGTTACGGGGAGCTGTTTTTT
v_call: TRBV28; d_call: .; cdr3_length: 13; j_call: TRBJ1-2; clone_size: .; cdr3_aa: CASSTQGIEGYTF; cdr3_nt: TGTGCCAGCAGTACCCAGGGGATTGAGGGCTACACCTTC
v_call: TRBV5-4; d_call: TRBD1; cdr3_length: 15; j_call: TRBJ1-5; clone_size: .; cdr3_aa: CASSVQGVSNQPQHF; cdr3_nt: TGTGCCAGCAGCGTACAGGGGGTGAGCAATCAGCCCCAGCATTTT
v_call: TRBV5-4; d_call: .; cdr3_length: 14; j_call: TRBJ2-2; clone_size: few; cdr3_aa: CASSPYRDTGELFF; cdr3_nt: TGTGCCAGCAGCCCTTACAGGGACACCGGGGAGCTGTTTTTT
v_call: TRBV18; d_call: .; cdr3_length: 13; j_call: TRBJ1-1; clone_size: .; cdr3_aa: CASSPTGNTEAFF; cdr3_nt: TGTGCCAGCTCCCCGACTGGGAACACTGAAGCTTTCTTT
v_call: TRBV28; d_call: .; cdr3_length: 14; j_call: TRBJ1-2; clone_size: .; cdr3_aa: CASSSPGGNYGYTF; cdr3_nt: TGTGCCAGCAGTTCCCCGGGGGGGAACTATGGCTACACCTTC
v_call: TRBV20-1; d_call: .; cdr3_length: 11; j_call: TRBJ1-5; clone_size: .; cdr3_aa: CSAVEGRAQHF; cdr3_nt: TGCAGTGCCGTAGAGGGTCGGGCCCAGCATTTT
v_call: TRBV5-8; d_call: TRBD1; cdr3_length: 17; j_call: TRBJ1-2; clone_size: once; cdr3_aa: CASSGTGGLRINYGYTF; cdr3_nt: TGTGCCAGCAGCGGGACAGGGGGATTAAGAATTAACTATGGCTACACCTTC
v_call: TRBV28; d_call: .; cdr3_length: 12; j_call: TRBJ2-3; clone_size: .; cdr3_aa: CASRLDTDTQYF; cdr3_nt: TGTGCCAGCAGGCTAGACACAGATACGCAGTATTTT
v_call: TRBV28; d_call: .; cdr3_length: 22; j_call: TRBJ1-5; clone_size: few; cdr3_aa: CASSSLVPRVQEQVILNQPQHF; cdr3_nt: TGTGCCAGCAGTTCCTTAGTTCCTAGGGTCCAGGAACAGGTCATCCTCAATCAGCCCCAGCATTTT
v_call: TRBV4-1; d_call: .; cdr3_length: 13; j_call: TRBJ2-7; clone_size: few; cdr3_aa: CASSQVGQYEQYF; cdr3_nt: TGCGCCAGCAGCCAAGTGGGGCAATACGAGCAGTACTTC
v_call: TRBV7-9; d_call: .; cdr3_length: 15; j_call: TRBJ2-2; clone_size: .; cdr3_aa: CASSPHTRNTGELFF; cdr3_nt: TGTGCCAGCAGCCCCCACACCAGAAACACCGGGGAGCTGTTTTTT
v_call: TRBV5-1; d_call: TRBD1; cdr3_length: 16; j_call: TRBJ1-2; clone_size: .; cdr3_aa: CASSLEGAGRLDGYTF; cdr3_nt: TGCGCCAGCAGCTTGGAGGGGGCTGGGCGTCTGGATGGCTACACCTTC
v_call: TRBV6-5; d_call: .; cdr3_length: 12; j_call: TRBJ1-1; clone_size: .; cdr3_aa: CAAQGVDTEAFF; cdr3_nt: TGTGCCGCTCAGGGTGTCGACACTGAAGCTTTCTTT
v_call: TRBV5-1; d_call: .; cdr3_length: 13; j_call: TRBJ2-2; clone_size: .; cdr3_aa: CASRTDSSGELFF; cdr3_nt: TGCGCCAGCAGGACAGACTCTTCCGGGGAGCTGTTTTTT
v_call: TRBV14; d_call: TRBD2; cdr3_length: 13; j_call: TRBJ2-3; clone_size: few; cdr3_aa: CASSPPTGGTQYF; cdr3_nt: TGTGCCAGCAGCCCCCCCACGGGAGGTACGCAGTATTTT
v_call: TRBV29-1; d_call: .; cdr3_length: 12; j_call: TRBJ2-5; clone_size: .; cdr3_aa: CSVVGGGETQYF; cdr3_nt: TGCAGCGTTGTAGGAGGAGGAGAGACCCAGTACTTC
v_call: TRBV5-1; d_call: .; cdr3_length: 15; j_call: TRBJ1-3; clone_size: .; cdr3_aa: CASSFNPDSGNTIYF; cdr3_nt: TGCGCCAGCAGCTTTAATCCAGACTCTGGAAACACCATATATTTT
v_call: TRBV5-1; d_call: TRBD2; cdr3_length: 16; j_call: TRBJ2-1; clone_size: .; cdr3_aa: CASSLELAGVVNEQFF; cdr3_nt: TGCGCCAGCAGCTTGGAGCTAGCGGGAGTGGTGAATGAGCAGTTCTTC
v_call: TRBV27; d_call: TRBD1; cdr3_length: 15; j_call: TRBJ2-7; clone_size: .; cdr3_aa: CASRTGTGLSYEQYF; cdr3_nt: TGTGCCAGCAGAACCGGGACAGGGCTCTCCTACGAGCAGTACTTC
v_call: TRBV6-6; d_call: .; cdr3_length: 15; j_call: TRBJ1-5; clone_size: .; cdr3_aa: CASTLKSLLDQPQHF; cdr3_nt: TGTGCCAGCACTCTTAAGAGCCTCCTTGATCAGCCCCAGCATTTT
v_call: TRBV27; d_call: .; cdr3_length: 14; j_call: TRBJ1-1; clone_size: .; cdr3_aa: CASSFSFLNTEAFF; cdr3_nt: TGTGCCAGCAGTTTTTCCTTTTTGAACACTGAAGCTTTCTTT
v_call: TRBV2; d_call: .; cdr3_length: 15; j_call: TRBJ1-1; clone_size: few; cdr3_aa: CASSAPNRVNTEAFF; cdr3_nt: TGTGCCAGCAGCGCCCCAAACAGGGTGAACACTGAAGCTTTCTTT
v_call: TRBV30; d_call: .; cdr3_length: 11; j_call: TRBJ2-7; clone_size: .; cdr3_aa: CAWTGAYEQYF; cdr3_nt: TGTGCCTGGACAGGGGCCTACGAGCAGTACTTC
v_call: TRBV11-2; d_call: TRBD1; cdr3_length: 17; j_call: TRBJ2-4; clone_size: .; cdr3_aa: CASSLGDRVWIKNIQYF; cdr3_nt: TGTGCCAGCAGCTTAGGAGACAGGGTTTGGATCAAAAACATTCAGTACTTC
v_call: TRBV6-1; d_call: TRBD1; cdr3_length: 14; j_call: TRBJ1-5; clone_size: few; cdr3_aa: CASSADRGKQPQHF; cdr3_nt: TGTGCCAGCAGTGCCGACAGGGGGAAACAGCCCCAGCATTTT
v_call: TRBV2; d_call: TRBD1; cdr3_length: 17; j_call: TRBJ1-2; clone_size: .; cdr3_aa: CASSEIGQGAQPYGYTF; cdr3_nt: TGTGCCAGCAGTGAAATTGGGCAGGGGGCGCAGCCCTATGGCTACACCTTC
v_call: TRBV5-1; d_call: .; cdr3_length: 16; j_call: TRBJ1-2; clone_size: once; cdr3_aa: CASRGTGAIGKGGYTF; cdr3_nt: TGCGCCAGCCGCGGGACCGGGGCCATAGGTAAAGGGGGCTACACCTTC
v_call: TRBV28; d_call: .; cdr3_length: 12; j_call: TRBJ2-7; clone_size: .; cdr3_aa: CASSLPLYEQYF; cdr3_nt: TGTGCCAGCAGTCTACCGCTCTACGAGCAGTACTTC
v_call: TRBV19; d_call: TRBD1; cdr3_length: 14; j_call: TRBJ1-1; clone_size: once; cdr3_aa: CASSTPGTGIRAFF; cdr3_nt: TGTGCCAGTAGTACACCCGGGACAGGGATTCGAGCTTTCTTT
v_call: TRBV7-6; d_call: TRBD2; cdr3_length: 14; j_call: TRBJ2-3; clone_size: once; cdr3_aa: CASSAGGTGDTQYF; cdr3_nt: TGTGCCAGCAGCGCGGGAGGTACTGGTGATACGCAGTATTTT
v_call: TRBV2; d_call: .; cdr3_length: 12; j_call: TRBJ2-3; clone_size: .; cdr3_aa: CASSYSTDTQYF; cdr3_nt: TGTGCCAGCAGTTATAGCACAGATACGCAGTATTTT
v_call: TRBV9; d_call: TRBD2; cdr3_length: 14; j_call: TRBJ2-7; clone_size: .; cdr3_aa: CASSVGLAGHEQYF; cdr3_nt: TGTGCCAGCAGCGTAGGGCTAGCGGGACACGAGCAGTACTTC
v_call: TRBV19; d_call: .; cdr3_length: 16; j_call: TRBJ1-4; clone_size: .; cdr3_aa: CASSTRQTALNEKLFF; cdr3_nt: TGTGCCAGTAGTACGCGGCAGACAGCCCTTAATGAAAAACTGTTTTTT
v_call: TRBV5-4; d_call: TRBD2; cdr3_length: 14; j_call: TRBJ2-1; clone_size: .; cdr3_aa: CASTFREGKNEQFF; cdr3_nt: TGTGCCAGCACCTTCCGGGAGGGTAAGAATGAGCAGTTCTTC
v_call: TRBV13; d_call: .; cdr3_length: 19; j_call: TRBJ2-7; clone_size: .; cdr3_aa: CASSLGPALREAWSYEQYF; cdr3_nt: TGTGCCAGCAGCTTAGGTCCCGCCTTGCGGGAAGCATGGTCCTACGAGCAGTACTTC
v_call: TRBV18; d_call: .; cdr3_length: 15; j_call: TRBJ2-7; clone_size: .; cdr3_aa: CASSPGAGAAYEQYF; cdr3_nt: TGTGCCAGCTCACCAGGGGCAGGGGCCGCCTACGAGCAGTACTTC
v_call: TRBV6-4; d_call: TRBD2; cdr3_length: 15; j_call: TRBJ2-1; clone_size: .; cdr3_aa: CASSDSGGRANEQFF; cdr3_nt: TGTGCCAGCAGTGACTCAGGCGGGAGGGCCAATGAGCAGTTCTTC
v_call: TRBV9; d_call: TRBD2; cdr3_length: 17; j_call: TRBJ2-1; clone_size: .; cdr3_aa: CASSVEALAGFYNEQFF; cdr3_nt: TGTGCCAGCAGCGTAGAAGCCCTAGCGGGATTCTACAATGAGCAGTTCTTC
v_call: TRBV5-1; d_call: .; cdr3_length: 13; j_call: TRBJ1-5; clone_size: .; cdr3_aa: CASSPAGDQPQHF; cdr3_nt: TGCGCCAGCAGCCCAGCAGGGGATCAGCCCCAGCATTTT
v_call: TRBV28; d_call: .; cdr3_length: 15; j_call: TRBJ2-7; clone_size: .; cdr3_aa: CASSFSGNAYYEQYF; cdr3_nt: TGTGCCAGCAGTTTCTCAGGGAACGCTTACTACGAGCAGTACTTC
v_call: TRBV23-1; d_call: .; cdr3_length: 19; j_call: TRBJ1-4; clone_size: .; cdr3_aa: CASRPLGQPINATNEKLFF; cdr3_nt: TGCGCCAGCAGGCCCCTAGGACAGCCGATAAATGCAACTAATGAAAAACTGTTTTTT
v_call: TRBV7-2; d_call: TRBD1; cdr3_length: 15; j_call: TRBJ1-4; clone_size: .; cdr3_aa: CASSTRTGAYEKLFF; cdr3_nt: TGTGCCAGCAGCACTCGGACAGGGGCATACGAAAAACTGTTTTTT
v_call: TRBV27; d_call: TRBD1; cdr3_length: 15; j_call: TRBJ1-2; clone_size: few; cdr3_aa: CASSLAGQGNYGYTF; cdr3_nt: TGTGCCAGCAGTTTAGCGGGACAGGGTAACTATGGCTACACCTTC
v_call: TRBV30; d_call: .; cdr3_length: 11; j_call: TRBJ2-7; clone_size: once; cdr3_aa: CAWSVPYEQYF; cdr3_nt: TGTGCCTGGAGTGTCCCTTACGAGCAGTACTTC
v_call: TRBV10-1; d_call: .; cdr3_length: 12; j_call: TRBJ2-7; clone_size: .; cdr3_aa: CASSERGSEQYF; cdr3_nt: TGCGCCAGCAGTGAGAGGGGATCCGAGCAGTACTTC
v_call: TRBV6-1; d_call: .; cdr3_length: 16; j_call: TRBJ2-1; clone_size: .; cdr3_aa: CASSERGAGAYNEQFF; cdr3_nt: TGTGCCAGCAGTGAAAGAGGAGCAGGGGCCTACAATGAGCAGTTCTTC